This TCR beta chain was obtained from a study of somatic mutations in cytotoxic T cells in rheumatoid arthritis. The repertoire was sequenced with immunoSEQ multiplex PCR; TCRdb's copy has only in-frame clones and lacks some. The table includes around 15,000 clones, roughly 82% detected once. The sample consisted of CD8+ T cells sorted from blood. This receptor was identified in a woman aged 45-65 years with rheumatoid arthritis.

In nucleotides, the CDR3 is TGTGCCAGCAGTTTTTTGGGGACTGAAGCTTTCTTT. Protein: CASSFLGTEAFF. The rearrangement links TRBV27 to TRBJ1-1, with D unclear. The CDR3 contains 12 residues. V lost 3 bases and J lost 5, with 7 bases in between. In germline, CDR1 is MNHEY, CDR2 SMNVEV (reference sequence).